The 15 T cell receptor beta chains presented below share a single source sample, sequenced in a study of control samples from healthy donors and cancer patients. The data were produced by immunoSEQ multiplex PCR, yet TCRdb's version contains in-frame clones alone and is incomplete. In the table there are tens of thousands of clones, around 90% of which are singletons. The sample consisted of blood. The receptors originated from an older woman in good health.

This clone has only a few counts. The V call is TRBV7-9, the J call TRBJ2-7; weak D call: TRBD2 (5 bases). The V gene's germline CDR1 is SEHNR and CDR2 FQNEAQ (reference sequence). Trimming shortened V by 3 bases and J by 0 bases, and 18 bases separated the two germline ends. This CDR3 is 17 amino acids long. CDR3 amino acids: CASSFPSASGISYEQYF. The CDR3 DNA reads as TGTGCCAGCAGCTTCCCCTCTGCCAGCGGTATCTCCTACGAGCAGTACTTC.

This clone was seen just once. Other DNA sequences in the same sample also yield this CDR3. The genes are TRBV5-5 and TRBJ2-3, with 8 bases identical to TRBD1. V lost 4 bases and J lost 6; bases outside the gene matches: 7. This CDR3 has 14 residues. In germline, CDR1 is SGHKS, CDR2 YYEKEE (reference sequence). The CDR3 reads CASSPGTGKDTQYF. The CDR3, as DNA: TGTGCCAGCAGCCCGGGGACAGGCAAGGATACGCAGTATTTT.

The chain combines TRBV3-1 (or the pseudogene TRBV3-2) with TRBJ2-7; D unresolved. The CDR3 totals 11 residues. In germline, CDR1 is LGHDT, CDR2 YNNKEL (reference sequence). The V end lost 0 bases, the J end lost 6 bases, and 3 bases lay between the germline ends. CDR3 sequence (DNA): TGTGCCAGCAGCCAAGAGGTCGAGCAGTACTTC. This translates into CASSQEVEQYF.

For the CDR3, the DNA is TGTGCCAGCAGCTTAGATACAAACATTCAGTACTTC. Its protein is CASSLDTNIQYF. The V call is TRBV7-8, the J call TRBJ2-4; D remains unclear. With 1 base removed from V and 6 bases from J, the gap between germline ends came to 4 bases. This CDR3 spans 12 amino acids. Germline CDR1 and CDR2: SGHVS and FQNEAQ.

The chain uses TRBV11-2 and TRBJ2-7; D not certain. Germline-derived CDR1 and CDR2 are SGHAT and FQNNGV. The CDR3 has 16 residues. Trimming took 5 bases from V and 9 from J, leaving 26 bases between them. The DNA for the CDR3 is TGTGCCAGCAGCCGATCTCAAGGTGCCCGACCGGGCGTGCAGTACTTC. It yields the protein CASSRSQGARPGVQYF.

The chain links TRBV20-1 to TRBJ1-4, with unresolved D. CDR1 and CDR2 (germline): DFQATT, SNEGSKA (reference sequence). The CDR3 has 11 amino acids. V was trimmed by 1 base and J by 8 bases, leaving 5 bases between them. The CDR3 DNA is TGCAGTGCTAGAGGAGAGGAAAAACTGTTTTTT. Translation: CSARGEEKLFF.

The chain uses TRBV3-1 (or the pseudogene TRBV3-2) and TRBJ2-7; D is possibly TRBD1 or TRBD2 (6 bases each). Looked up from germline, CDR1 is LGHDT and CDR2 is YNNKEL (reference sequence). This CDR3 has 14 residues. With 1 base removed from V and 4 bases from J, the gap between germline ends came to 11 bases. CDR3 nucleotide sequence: TGTGCCAGCAGCCAAGGGAGGGGGGTTTACGAGCAGTACTTC. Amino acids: CASSQGRGVYEQYF.

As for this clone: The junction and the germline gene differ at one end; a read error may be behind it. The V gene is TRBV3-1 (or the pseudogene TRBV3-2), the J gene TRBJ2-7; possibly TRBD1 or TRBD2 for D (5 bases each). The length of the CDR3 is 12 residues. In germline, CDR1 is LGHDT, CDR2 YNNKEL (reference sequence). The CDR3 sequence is CASSQDWGNFKF. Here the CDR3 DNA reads TGTGCCAGCAGCCAAGATTGGGGGAATTTCAAATTC.

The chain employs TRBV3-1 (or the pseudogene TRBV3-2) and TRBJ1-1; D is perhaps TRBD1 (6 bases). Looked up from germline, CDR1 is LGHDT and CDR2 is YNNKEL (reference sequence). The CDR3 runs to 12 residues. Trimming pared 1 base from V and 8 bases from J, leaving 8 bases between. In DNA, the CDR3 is TGTGCCAGCAGCCAAGTACAGGGAGAAGCTTTCTTT. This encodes CASSQVQGEAFF.

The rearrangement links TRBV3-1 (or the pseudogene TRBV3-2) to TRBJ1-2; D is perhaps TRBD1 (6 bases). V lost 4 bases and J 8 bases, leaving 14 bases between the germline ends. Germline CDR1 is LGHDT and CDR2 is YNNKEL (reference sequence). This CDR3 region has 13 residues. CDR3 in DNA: TGTGCCAGCAGCCTCCGGGACACCTACGGCTACACCTTC. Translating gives CASSLRDTYGYTF.

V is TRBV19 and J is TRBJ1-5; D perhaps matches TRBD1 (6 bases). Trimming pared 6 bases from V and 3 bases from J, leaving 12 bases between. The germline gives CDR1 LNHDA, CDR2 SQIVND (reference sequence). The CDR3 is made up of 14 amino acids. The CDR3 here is CASSHREANQPQHF. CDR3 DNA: TGTGCCAGTAGCCACAGGGAGGCCAATCAGCCCCAGCATTTT.

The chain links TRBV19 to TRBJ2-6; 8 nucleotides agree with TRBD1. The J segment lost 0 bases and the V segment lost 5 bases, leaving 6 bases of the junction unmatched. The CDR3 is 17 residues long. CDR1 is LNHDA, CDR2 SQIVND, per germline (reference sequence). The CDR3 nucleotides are TGTGCCAGTAGTCCCGGGACAGGTCCCTCTGGGGCCAACGTCCTGACTTTC. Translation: CASSPGTGPSGANVLTF.

The CDR3 loop reads CASSVGAGGHNEQFF. Here the CDR3 DNA reads TGTGCCAGCAGCGTAGGCGCGGGAGGCCACAATGAGCAGTTCTTC. The chain recombines TRBV9 with TRBJ2-1, with 8 bases matching TRBD2. The junction had 4 bases not matched to a gene; V was cut back by 0 bases and J by 5 bases. CDR1 is SGDLS, CDR2 YYNGEE, per germline. CDR3 length equals 15 residues.

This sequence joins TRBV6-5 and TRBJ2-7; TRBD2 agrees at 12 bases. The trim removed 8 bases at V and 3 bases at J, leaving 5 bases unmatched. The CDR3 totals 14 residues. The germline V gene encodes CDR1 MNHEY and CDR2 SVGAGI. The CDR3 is CASRRTSGNYEQYF. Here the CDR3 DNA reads TGTGCCAGCCGCAGGACTAGCGGGAACTACGAGCAGTACTTC.

CDR3 amino acids: CASSATVSSGNTIYF. CDR3 bases: TGTGCCAGCAGCGCCACTGTGAGCTCTGGAAACACCATATATTTT. The J gene is TRBJ1-3, the V gene TRBV5-4; D is ambiguous. CDR3 length: 15 amino acids. V lost 4 bases, J lost 0 bases, and 11 bases lay in between. CDR1 and CDR2 from the germline V gene are SGHNT and YYREEE (reference sequence).